This entry lists 24 T cell receptor beta chains sequenced from one sample in a study of beta chain features in type 1 diabetes. Reverse transcribing all isolated RNA meant expressed TCRB transcripts were sequenced. The data were produced by immunoSEQ multiplex PCR, yet TCRdb's version contains in-frame clones alone and is incomplete. The repertoire consists of over 120,000 clones, with 9.2% occurring once and the leading ten covering approximately 0.68%. Material: central memory CD4+ T cells from blood. The source of these receptors is a young man in good health.

This clone was recorded a few times. V and J are TRBV5-1 and TRBJ2-1; TRBD2 matches at 11 bases. The V segment lost 2 bases and the J segment 4 bases; nucleotides outside the gene matches: 2. In germline, CDR1 is SGHRS, CDR2 YFSETQ. The CDR3 totals 15 residues. As DNA, the CDR3 is TGCGCCAGCAGCTTCGTAGCGGGGGGGTACAATGAGCAGTTCTTC. Its translation: CASSFVAGGYNEQFF.

The gene calls are TRBV7-2 and TRBJ1-1, with a tentative D call TRBD1 (5 bases). The V and J ends lost 6 bases and 1 base respectively, with 12 bases between them. This CDR3 has 14 amino acids. In germline, CDR1 is SGHTA, CDR2 FQGNSA. The CDR3: CASRPGLKNTEAFF. CDR3 sequence (DNA): TGTGCCAGCAGACCGGGACTCAAGAACACTGAAGCTTTCTTT.

The chain couples TRBV7-2 to TRBJ2-3; D might be TRBD2 (6 bases). This CDR3 contains 16 residues. Germline CDR1 SGHTA, CDR2 FQGNSA. The V gene lost 7 bases and the J gene lost 0 bases, with 17 bases spanning the gap. In nucleotides, the CDR3 is TGTGCCAGCACCCGGCGTGGCGGGGCTAGCACAGATACGCAGTATTTT. Translated, it gives CASTRRGGASTDTQYF.

The chain recombines TRBV4-1 with TRBJ2-7, with 10 nucleotides matching TRBD2. Germline CDR1 is MGHRA and CDR2 is YSYEKL. The ends lost 1 base at V and 0 bases at J; junction bases unmatched: 6. CDR3 length: 17 residues. The CDR3 DNA follows: TGCGCCAGCAGCCAAGTCCTAGCGGGGGCGAACTCCTACGAGCAGTACTTC. As protein: CASSQVLAGANSYEQYF.

This clone was seen a few times. The chain combines TRBV27 with TRBJ2-7, with D perhaps matching TRBD2 (6 bases). The CDR3 is 13 amino acids. Trimming cost V 5 bases and J 2 bases, with 10 bases left between them. Germline V gene sequence: CDR1 MNHEY, CDR2 SMNVEV (reference sequence). CDR3 sequence reads: CASSPRLAYEQYF. The CDR3 DNA reads TGTGCCAGCAGTCCCCGACTAGCCTACGAGCAGTACTTC.

V gene TRBV6-5 combines with J gene TRBJ2-1, with TRBD2 matching over 7 bases. Trimming took 5 bases from V and 15 from J; bases not matched to a gene: 13. CDR3 length: 13 amino acids. The V gene's germline CDR1 is MNHEY and CDR2 SVGAGI. CDR3 coding DNA: TGTGCCAGCAGTCCTGGACTAGTTGGCACCCGGTTCTTC. Residues: CASSPGLVGTRFF.

The genes are TRBV2 and TRBJ2-2, with 11 nucleotides matching TRBD1. J lost 4 bases, V lost 5 bases, and 3 bases had no gene match. Germline V CDR1 and CDR2: SNHLY, FYNNEI. The CDR3 covers 15 residues. The chain's CDR3 is CASSFGTGGTGELFF. The CDR3 bases are TGTGCCAGCAGTTTCGGGACAGGGGGCACCGGGGAGCTGTTTTTT.

This clone has a handful of counts. This sample also contains other DNA sequences that code for the same CDR3. The chain employs TRBV5-1 and TRBJ1-2; a weak D match, TRBD1 (6 bases). Trimming cost V 4 bases and J 4 bases, with 8 bases left between them. CDR1 is SGHRS, CDR2 YFSETQ, per germline. This CDR3 has 12 residues. This CDR3 reads CASSEDSYGYTF. DNA of the CDR3: TGCGCCAGCAGCGAGGACAGCTATGGCTACACCTTC. Filled out from reference TRBV5-1 and TRBJ1-2, the complete variable domain reads KAGVTQTPRYLIKTRGQQVTLSCSPISGHRSVSWYQQTPGQGLQFLFEYFSETQRNKGNFPGRFSGRQFSNSRSEMNVSTLELGDSALYLCASSEDSYGYTFGSGTRLTVV.

The chain has TRBV6-5 and TRBJ2-2; TRBD1 matches at 7 bases. Unmatched junction bases numbered 5, after V lost 6 bases and J lost 1 base. The CDR3 length is 15 residues. CDR1 and CDR2 (germline): MNHEY, SVGAGI. Written as DNA, the CDR3 is TGTGCCAGCAGACCGGGACAGCTGAACACCGGGGAGCTGTTTTTT. This gives the protein CASRPGQLNTGELFF.

The chain uses TRBV6-5 and TRBJ2-3; D may be TRBD1 (5 bases). Deletions cut 5 bases from V and 5 bases from J, with 14 bases between. Germline V gives CDR1 MNHEY, CDR2 SVGAGI. The CDR3 is 14 amino acids. The CDR3 region has the DNA TGTGCCAGCAGTCGAACAGGAATGGGAGATACGCAGTATTTT. It is translated as CASSRTGMGDTQYF.

Here the CDR3 DNA reads TGTGCCAGCAGCGCCCGCGGGACAGTGGACAATGAGCAGTTCTTC. This gives the protein CASSARGTVDNEQFF. The V and J genes are TRBV21-1 and TRBJ2-1; TRBD1 is the table's D call, not checked against the DNA. TRBV21-1 counts as a pseudogene. The CDR3 totals 15 residues.

The V and J genes are TRBV2 and TRBJ1-5; D unresolved. The CDR3 runs 14 residues. Germline CDR1 and CDR2: SNHLY and FYNNEI. The V gene lost 6 bases and the J gene lost 3 bases, with 12 bases spanning the gap. CDR3 DNA sequence: TGTGCCAGCAGGGCGGACGGGAACAATCAGCCCCAGCATTTT. This encodes CASRADGNNQPQHF.

This sequence joins TRBV19 and TRBJ1-5; TRBD1 matches 7 bases. The CDR3 runs to 15 residues. Germline trimming cut 4 bases from V and 2 bases from J; bases unmatched to any gene: 5. Germline assignment: CDR1 LNHDA and CDR2 SQIVND (reference sequence). This CDR3 reads CASSKTGTGNQPQHF. The CDR3, as DNA: TGTGCCAGTAGTAAGACAGGGACGGGCAATCAGCCCCAGCATTTT.

This clone was found a few times. This sequence joins TRBV30 and TRBJ1-3; D uncertain. V lost 0 bases to trimming and J lost 2 bases, with 8 bases between them. From germline, CDR1 is GTSNPN and CDR2 SVGIG (reference sequence). The CDR3 runs to 14 residues. CDR3 sequence reads: CAWSVRTAGNTIYF. CDR3 nucleotides: TGTGCCTGGAGTGTGAGGACTGCTGGAAACACCATATATTTT.

This clone was counted between two and nine times. The chain recombines TRBV5-1 with TRBJ1-2, with 7 bases that match TRBD1. The V and J ends lost 1 base and 4 bases, in that order; junction bases with no gene match: 7. The CDR3 contains 15 residues. In germline, CDR1 is SGHRS, CDR2 YFSETQ. The DNA for the CDR3 is TGCGCCAGCAGCTTGCGTGAAGGGGGCGTCTATGGCTACACCTTC. Its translation: CASSLREGGVYGYTF.

This clone was detected only a few times. The V and J genes are TRBV11-2 and TRBJ2-2, with D unresolved. Trimming took off 1 base at V and 6 bases at J, with 9 bases between the two ends. Germline V gene sequence: CDR1 SGHAT, CDR2 FQNNGV. This CDR3 has 14 residues. This CDR3 is CASSLAVVAGELFF. DNA of the CDR3: TGTGCCAGCAGCTTAGCGGTTGTGGCCGGGGAGCTGTTTTTT. Full variable domain (outside the CDR3, taken from reference TRBV11-2 and TRBJ2-2): EAGVAQSPRYKIIEKRQSVAFWCNPISGHATLYWYQQILGQGPKLLIQFQNNGVVDDSQLPKDRFSAERLKGVDSTLKIQPAKLEDSAVYLCASSLAVVAGELFFGEGSRLTVL.

The sample holds a few counts of this clone. The V call is TRBV6-5, the J call TRBJ2-7; no reliable D call. The CDR3 extends over 14 amino acids. Germline CDR1 and CDR2: MNHEY and SVGAGI. Trimming cost V 1 base and J 3 bases, with 10 bases left between them. CDR3 residues: CASSYYRDGYEQYF. CDR3 DNA sequence: TGTGCCAGCAGTTACTATAGAGATGGCTACGAGCAGTACTTC.

The chain couples TRBV9 to TRBJ1-3; no definite D call. The germline V gene encodes CDR1 SGDLS and CDR2 YYNGEE. V was pared by 0 bases and J by 6 bases, with 10 bases between. The CDR3 is 14 amino acids. This CDR3 reads CASSVGGVANTIYF. CDR3 coding DNA: TGTGCCAGCAGCGTAGGCGGGGTCGCAAACACCATATATTTT.

This clone occurred a few times. This sequence joins TRBV5-1 and TRBJ2-1; the match to TRBD2 covers 10 bases. The V segment lost 2 bases and the J segment 7 bases; nucleotides outside the gene matches: 6. The germline V gene encodes CDR1 SGHRS and CDR2 YFSETQ. The CDR3 covers 15 residues. CDR3 loop: CASSLAGGPWNEQFF. The DNA of the CDR3 is TGCGCCAGCAGCTTAGCGGGGGGGCCATGGAATGAGCAGTTCTTC.

As to this clone: In the same sample, other DNA sequences code for this CDR3. The genes are TRBV5-1 and TRBJ2-1, with TRBD2 identical over 12 bases. V trimming: 4 bases; J trimming: 7 bases; junction bases outside the gene matches: 6. The length of the CDR3 is 15 residues. Looked up from germline, CDR1 is SGHRS and CDR2 is YFSETQ. CDR3: CASSPLAGGPNEQFF. DNA of the CDR3: TGCGCCAGCAGCCCGCTAGCGGGGGGGCCTAATGAGCAGTTCTTC.

This clone showed up just a few times. This CDR3 is CASSLSAGSQETQYF. For the CDR3, the DNA is TGCGCCAGCAGCTTGTCGGCGGGGAGCCAAGAGACCCAGTACTTC. The V and J genes are TRBV5-1 and TRBJ2-5, with D possibly matching TRBD2 (6 bases). V dropped 1 base and J dropped 1 base, with 11 bases sitting between them. The CDR3 has 15 amino acids. Germline V CDR1 and CDR2: SGHRS, YFSETQ. The complete variable domain, with remaining parts taken from reference TRBV5-1 and TRBJ2-5, reads KAGVTQTPRYLIKTRGQQVTLSCSPISGHRSVSWYQQTPGQGLQFLFEYFSETQRNKGNFPGRFSGRQFSNSRSEMNVSTLELGDSALYLCASSLSAGSQETQYFGPGTRLLVL.

The chain couples TRBV7-8 to TRBJ2-1; perhaps TRBD2 as D (6 bases). Germline values: CDR1 SGHVS, CDR2 FQNEAQ. The CDR3 sequence is 14 residues long. V was pared by 4 bases and J by 15 bases, with 22 bases between. CDR3 in DNA: TGTGCCAGCAGCTCGACGGAGCTAGCCCTCGGGGGGTTCTTC. This gives the protein CASSSTELALGGFF.

In its sample, this clone was seen a few times. This chain's CDR3 is CASSIRGGGPAKNIQYF. The CDR3, as DNA: TGTGCCAGTAGTATACGAGGCGGGGGGCCGGCCAAAAACATTCAGTACTTC. The genes are TRBV19 and TRBJ2-4, with 8 bases fitting TRBD2. The V gene's germline CDR1 is LNHDA and CDR2 SQIVND (reference sequence). The CDR3 has 17 amino acids. J gave up 1 base and V 2 bases, and 7 bases lay outside the gene matches.

This chain joins TRBV6-6 and TRBJ2-7; TRBD2 agrees at 7 bases. CDR1 and CDR2 from the germline V gene are MNHNY and SVGAGI (reference sequence). Germline trimming cut 2 bases from V and 6 bases from J; bases unmatched to any gene: 1. The CDR3 has 12 residues. As DNA, the CDR3 is TGTGCCAGCAGTTACCCTAGCGGCGAGCAGTACTTC. It specifies CASSYPSGEQYF.